This T cell receptor (beta chain) is drawn from a study of blood T cell repertoires in COVID-19. Across the whole study: Samples taken during acute and convalescent COVID-19 were collected in the United States, Italy and Spain. The analysed material was cDNA or gDNA that came from T cells, B-cell-depleted T cells, or PBMCs.

The CDR3 is 15 residues long. Germline values: CDR1 ENHRY, CDR2 SYGVKD. Deletions cut 11 bases from V and 3 bases from J, with 20 bases between. This table comes from immunoSEQ multiplex PCR, and its TCRdb copy is limited to in-frame clones, with some not included. The table has over 250,000 clones, 80% to 90% seen once. The V gene is TRBV10-3, the J gene TRBJ1-5, with no clear D. This clonotype was sampled from a woman in her 70s with acute or convalescent COVID-19. The sequencing sample was made of peripheral blood. The CDR3 DNA follows: TGTGCCTCCTCTAGCAACCCGGGGATCAATCAGCCCCAGCATTTT. Its protein is CASSSNPGINQPQHF.